What follows are 17 T cell receptor beta chains derived from one specimen sequenced in a study of blood T cell repertoires in COVID-19. Clones were sequenced by immunoSEQ multiplex PCR, and TCRdb holds only the in-frame ones, with some missing. Of about 80,000 clones detected, around 91% appear once; the ten largest clones hold 4.3%. The material sequenced was peripheral blood. The receptors were sampled from a woman of 80 years or more with active or convalescent COVID-19.

V and J are TRBV10-1 and TRBJ2-1, with 9 bases identical to TRBD2. The CDR3 loop spans 16 amino acids. The germline CDR1 and CDR2 sequences are WNHNN and SYGVQD (reference sequence). V dropped 3 bases and J dropped 2; count of bases not matched to a gene: 5. This CDR3 reads CASSDLTSGTYNEQFF. The CDR3 DNA follows: TGCGCCAGCAGTGATCTGACTAGCGGAACCTACAATGAGCAGTTCTTC.

This chain joins TRBV27 and TRBJ2-2, with 8 bases that match TRBD1. This CDR3 region has 17 residues. Germline V gene sequence: CDR1 MNHEY, CDR2 SMNVEV (reference sequence). The V gene end was trimmed by 8 bases and the J gene end by 7 bases; junction bases not matched to a gene: 18. This CDR3 reads CASGKPRQGIGIGELFF. The CDR3 coding sequence is TGTGCCAGCGGAAAGCCCCGACAGGGGATAGGAATCGGGGAGCTGTTTTTT.

The chain carries TRBV2 and TRBJ2-5; weak D call: TRBD1 (5 bases). CDR1 SNHLY and CDR2 FYNNEI come from the germline V gene. Trimming took off 3 bases at V and 2 bases at J, with 13 bases between the two ends. The CDR3 totals 15 residues. The CDR3 reads CASSDGGQGQETQYF. In DNA form, the CDR3 reads TGTGCCAGCAGTGATGGCGGCCAGGGTCAAGAGACCCAGTACTTC. The whole variable domain, filled in from reference TRBV2 and TRBJ2-5, reads EPEVTQTPSHQVTQMGQEVILRCVPISNHLYFYWYRQILGQKVEFLVSFYNNEISEKSEIFDDQFSVERPDGSNFTLKIRSTKLEDSAMYFCASSDGGQGQETQYFGPGTRLLVL.

V usage is TRBV29-1 and J usage is TRBJ2-1, with 10 bases identical to TRBD2. V shed 4 bases, J shed 3 bases, and the junction held 0 bases outside the gene matches. CDR3 length: 13 residues. Germline CDR1 reads SQVTM; CDR2 reads ANQGSEA. CDR3 loop: CSVVAGGYNEQFF. The CDR3 nucleotides read TGCAGCGTTGTAGCGGGAGGCTACAATGAGCAGTTCTTC.

This rearrangement joins TRBV27 to TRBJ1-2; TRBD1 matches at 8 bases. There are 15 residues in the CDR3. Germline-derived CDR1 and CDR2 are MNHEY and SMNVEV (reference sequence). V dropped 2 bases and J dropped 4; count of bases not matched to a gene: 6. The CDR3 protein is CASSLGAGGIYGYTF. In DNA, the CDR3 is TGTGCCAGCAGTTTAGGGGCAGGGGGCATCTATGGCTACACCTTC.

This chain uses TRBV30 with TRBJ2-1; TRBD1 aligns across 12 bases. The V and J ends lost 2 bases and 9 bases, in that order; junction bases with no gene match: 5. Germline V lookup: CDR1 GTSNPN, CDR2 SVGIG (reference sequence). The CDR3 spans 14 residues. In DNA form, the CDR3 reads TGTGCCTGGAGTCCGGGACAGGGGGCTCGTGAGCAGTTCTTC. Translated, it gives CAWSPGQGAREQFF.

J is TRBJ2-2 and V is TRBV24-1, with 9 bases aligning to TRBD1. The junction had 11 bases not matched to a gene; V was cut back by 3 bases and J by 1 base. Germline lookup yields CDR1 KGHDR and CDR2 SFDVKD. CDR3 length: 19 residues. CDR3 in amino acids: CATSDTNYQGQGNTGELFF. CDR3 bases: TGTGCCACCAGTGATACCAATTACCAGGGACAGGGGAACACCGGGGAGCTGTTTTTT.

This chain connects TRBV6-6 to TRBJ1-5, with D perhaps TRBD1 (6 bases). Per germline, CDR1 MNHNY and CDR2 SVGAGI (reference sequence). This CDR3 contains 15 residues. The ends were cut back, 7 bases at V and 5 bases at J, with 18 bases in the middle. This CDR3 reads CASTFDRISYQPQHF. DNA of the CDR3: TGTGCCAGCACCTTCGACAGGATCAGCTATCAGCCCCAGCATTTT.

The V and J genes are TRBV7-9 and TRBJ1-1, with a possible D match to TRBD1 (5 bases). The germline gives CDR1 SEHNR, CDR2 FQNEAQ (reference sequence). The CDR3 has 13 amino acids. Trimming removed 5 bases from V and 2 bases from J, with 9 bases in between. The CDR3 loop reads CASSVDINTEAFF. In nucleotides, the CDR3 is TGTGCCAGCAGCGTGGACATAAACACTGAAGCTTTCTTT.

This chain joins TRBV6-5 and TRBJ1-1; D uncertain. Germline V gives CDR1 MNHEY, CDR2 SVGAGI. The CDR3 spans 14 residues. Trimming took 6 bases from V and 1 from J, leaving 12 bases between them. CDR3 residues: CASRQSGQNTEAFF. The CDR3 bases are TGTGCCAGCAGGCAGTCAGGCCAGAACACTGAAGCTTTCTTT.

V usage is TRBV24-1 and J usage is TRBJ2-1, with 9 bases matching TRBD2. From germline, CDR1 is KGHDR and CDR2 SFDVKD. The CDR3 length is 15 residues. Trimming took 3 bases from V and 14 from J; bases not matched to a gene: 13. DNA of the CDR3: TGTGCCACCAGTGATGTGCGGGGAAGCGGGAGGCCGGAGTTCTTC. Translating gives CATSDVRGSGRPEFF.

This rearrangement joins TRBV5-1 to TRBJ1-2, with 10 bases identical to TRBD1. This CDR3 has 18 amino acids. Germline V gives CDR1 SGHRS, CDR2 YFSETQ. Trimming at V came to 4 bases and at J to 4 bases, leaving 16 bases not matched to a gene. For the CDR3, the DNA is TGCGCCAGCAGCCCCGCCCTGACAGGGGGCAATAGTCCCTATGGCTACACCTTC. Amino acid sequence: CASSPALTGGNSPYGYTF.

CDR3 sequence reads: CAWRGGQGGYTF. The CDR3, as DNA: TGTGCCTGGAGGGGAGGGCAGGGTGGCTACACCTTC. The chain combines TRBV30 with TRBJ1-2, with TRBD1 as a possible D gene (5 bases). This CDR3 comprises 12 residues. V lost 3 bases to trimming and J lost 7 bases, with 12 bases between them. Germline V CDR1 and CDR2: GTSNPN, SVGIG (reference sequence).

This chain links TRBV9 with TRBJ1-1; D is uncertain. Germline CDR1 is SGDLS and CDR2 is YYNGEE. CDR3 size: 14 residues. Between the trimmed V and J ends, which lost 0 bases and 1 base, there was a span of 7 bases. This chain's CDR3 is CASSVALGNTEAFF. For the CDR3, the DNA is TGTGCCAGCAGCGTAGCCCTAGGGAACACTGAAGCTTTCTTT. The full variable domain, its missing parts supplied by reference TRBV9 and TRBJ1-1, is DSGVTQTPKHLITATGQRVTLRCSPRSGDLSVYWYQQSLDQGLQFLIQYYNGEERAKGNILERFSAQQFPDLHSELNLSSLELGDSALYFCASSVALGNTEAFFGQGTRLTVV.

The J gene is TRBJ2-2, the V gene TRBV7-9; 11 bases are shared with TRBD2. J gave up 6 bases and V 6 bases, and 3 bases lay outside the gene matches. This CDR3 comprises 14 residues. Germline CDR1 is SEHNR and CDR2 is FQNEAQ (reference sequence). The CDR3 DNA reads TGTGCCAGCAGTAATAGCGGGAGGGCCGGGGAGCTGTTTTTT. As protein: CASSNSGRAGELFF.

The V call is TRBV6-1, the J call TRBJ2-7; no firm D call. Germline CDR1 reads MNHNS; CDR2 reads SASEGT. This CDR3 is built from 14 residues. Trimming pared 1 base from V and 2 bases from J, leaving 9 bases between. CDR3 sequence: CASSEGAATYEQYF. In DNA, the CDR3 is TGTGCCAGCAGTGAAGGGGCTGCAACCTACGAGCAGTACTTC.

This chain connects TRBV6-4 to TRBJ2-1, with 9 bases aligning to TRBD2. The junction had 5 bases not matched to a gene; V was cut back by 6 bases and J by 2 bases. The CDR3 sequence is 15 residues long. Germline V gene data show CDR1 as MRHNA and CDR2 as SNTAGT. This chain's CDR3 is CASSSSGGTYNEQFF. CDR3 DNA sequence: TGTGCCAGCAGCTCAAGCGGGGGGACCTACAATGAGCAGTTCTTC.